This T cell receptor (beta chain) was captured by sequencing in a study of beta chain features in type 1 diabetes. The CDR3 has 13 amino acids. Trimming took off 2 bases at V and 6 bases at J, with 8 bases between the two ends. CDR1 is MNHEY and CDR2 is SMNVEV in the germline V gene (reference sequence). Study-wide results and limits: Sampled from patients, naive, central memory and Treg TCRB repertoires appeared more similar than those sampled from healthy donors.

Reverse transcription of all isolated RNA meant that expressed TCRB transcripts were sequenced. This table comes from immunoSEQ multiplex PCR, and its TCRdb copy is limited to in-frame clones, with some not included. The sample carries some 360,000 clones, around 20% recorded once. This clone has only a few counts. The target antigen is unknown. V usage is TRBV27 and J usage is TRBJ1-5; D might be TRBD1 (5 bases). Specimen: naive CD4+ T cells from blood. This clonotype was obtained from a woman under 30 in good health. The CDR3 bases are TGTGCCAGCAGTTTAGTGCAGGGTCAGCCCCAGCATTTT. Protein product: CASSLVQGQPQHF.